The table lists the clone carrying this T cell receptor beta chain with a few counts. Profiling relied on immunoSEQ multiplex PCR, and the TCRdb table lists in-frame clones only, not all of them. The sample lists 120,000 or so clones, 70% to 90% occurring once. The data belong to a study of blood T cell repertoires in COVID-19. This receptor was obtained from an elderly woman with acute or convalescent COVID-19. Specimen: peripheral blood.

CDR3 bases: TGTGCCAGCAGTTTTGAGGTTAGTCCGGGGGGACACCTTAATCAGCCCCAGCATTTT. It is translated as CASSFEVSPGGHLNQPQHF. The chain joins TRBV28 to TRBJ1-5; possibly TRBD1 for D (6 bases). The V end lost 3 bases, the J end lost 4 bases, and 25 bases lay between the germline ends. Germline lookup yields CDR1 MDHEN and CDR2 SYDVKM. This CDR3 region has 19 residues.